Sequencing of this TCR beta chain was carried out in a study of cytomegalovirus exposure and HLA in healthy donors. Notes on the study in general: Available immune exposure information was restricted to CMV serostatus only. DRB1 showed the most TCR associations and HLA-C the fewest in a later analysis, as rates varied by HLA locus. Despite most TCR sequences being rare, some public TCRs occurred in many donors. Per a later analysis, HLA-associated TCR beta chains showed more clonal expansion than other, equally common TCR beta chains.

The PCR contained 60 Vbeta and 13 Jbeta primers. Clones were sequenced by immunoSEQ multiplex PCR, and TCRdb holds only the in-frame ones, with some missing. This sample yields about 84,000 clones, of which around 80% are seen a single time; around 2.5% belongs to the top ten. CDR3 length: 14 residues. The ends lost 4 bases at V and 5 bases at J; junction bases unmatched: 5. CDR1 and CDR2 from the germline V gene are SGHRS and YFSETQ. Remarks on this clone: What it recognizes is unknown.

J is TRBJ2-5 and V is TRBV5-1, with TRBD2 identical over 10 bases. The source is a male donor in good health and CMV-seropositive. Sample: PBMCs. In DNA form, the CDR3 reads TGCGCCAGCAGCGTAGGACTAGCGGATGAGACCCAGTACTTC. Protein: CASSVGLADETQYF.